The entry below describes one T cell receptor beta chain. This entry belongs to a study of blood T cell repertoires in COVID-19. As for the study in general: Spain, Italy and the United States supplied samples that represented acute and convalescent COVID-19. PBMCs, B-cell-depleted T cells, or T cells provided the cDNA or gDNA that made up the material.

In the original processing: Nucleated cell number was recorded as an estimate derived from reference gene primer amplification. Using immunoSEQ multiplex PCR, the repertoire was profiled, and TCRdb retains in-frame clones only, with some absent. Clone size and V and J calls were adopted from that table, with D and trimming inferred from the DNA. The sample carries about 47,000 clones, around four fifths recorded once. This CDR3 is built from 16 residues. Trimming took 7 bases from V and 3 from J; bases not matched to a gene: 16. The germline V gene encodes CDR1 SQVTM and CDR2 ANQGSEA. The chain uses TRBV29-1 and TRBJ1-1; 8 nucleotides align to TRBD1. The specimen sequenced was peripheral blood. This receptor was taken from a man aged 70-80 years with active COVID-19. The CDR3 nucleotides read TGCAGCGCTAAAAAGGCTAGGGACAGGTGGGACACTGAAGCTTTCTTT. Translation: CSAKKARDRWDTEAFF.